The clone carrying this TCR beta chain was seen a handful of times. Antigen specificity is unknown. From the RACE reads, TCRdb called clonotypes with MiXCR, one entry per CDR3 protein. Among some 57,000 distinct CDR3 sequences listed, 9.5% to 10% were seen once. The data derive from a study of human T cells and chemical hapten exposure. Across the whole study: Sensitization applied 2% DPC to 2 cm by 2 cm of upper inner arm skin. Patients got weekly scalp diphenylcyclopropenone doses over the roughly 24-week study. The patient population, which was mostly female, had alopecia areata, totalis or universalis.

CDR3 length: 14 residues. V was cut by 1 base and J by 7 bases, with 11 bases left in between. Germline assignment: CDR1 KGHSH and CDR2 LQKENI. General observations from the study: Patch test score was positively correlated with the counts of TCRs that had expanded at PT1.

Time point in this sample: patch test 2, 6 weeks after DPC sensitization. Described treatment: therapeutic diphenylcyclopropenone sensitization with weekly scalp DPC. The chain couples TRBV18 to TRBJ2-1, with D tentatively TRBD1 (6 bases). Here the sequenced sample was whole blood, taken in connection with sensitization to the hapten diphenylcyclopropenone (DPC). This sequence was found in a woman between 50 and 59 years old with alopecia areata. Some clones in this sample may be carry-over from other donors' samples. This CDR3 is CASSPLGGRNEQFF. The CDR3 DNA follows: TGTGCCAGCTCACCACTTGGGGGCAGAAATGAGCAGTTCTTC.